This passage covers 32 T cell receptor beta chains from one sample sequenced in a study of T cells in Graves' hyperthyroidism and ophthalmopathy (dated by TCRdb to between 2017 and 2020). To prepare the library, multiplex PCR was applied. The sequencer was an Illumina HiSeq 2000. Amplification of TCR beta CDR3 regions was carried out from RNA transcripts. The TCR CDR3 was subjected to a first round of RT-PCR using the HTBI primer set and the Qiagen OneStep RT-PCR kit. The raw public data were reprocessed by TCRdb itself: fastp quality trimming at Q25, MiXCR clonotype calling, in-frame beta chains only. Merged by CDR3 protein, the rows form single entries marked with the most common genes and DNA. In this sample the table shows 300,000 to 450,000 distinct CDR3 sequences, around a sixth of which occur a single time. The ten largest clones capture around 40% of the sample. The sequencing input was blood. All receptors come from a man aged 18 to 29 with Graves' ophthalmopathy.

This clonotype has only a few counts. V usage is TRBV3-1 and J usage is TRBJ2-1, with D unclear. The CDR3 sequence is 14 residues long. Germline assignment: CDR1 LGHDT and CDR2 YNNKEL (reference sequence). With 3 bases removed from V and 2 bases from J, the gap between germline ends came to 8 bases. The CDR3 DNA reads TGTGCCAGCAGCCACGCGGTCCCCTACAATGAGCAGTTCTTC. It translates to CASSHAVPYNEQFF.

The chain recombines TRBV4-1 with TRBJ1-4; D gene uncertain. Trimming took 1 base from V and 6 from J, leaving 12 bases between them. Per the germline V gene, CDR1 is MGHRA and CDR2 is YSYEKL. This CDR3 comprises 15 residues. CDR3 DNA sequence: TGCGCCAGCAGCCAAGCGGAGGTTTTCTATGAAAAACTGTTTTTT. Its translation is CASSQAEVFYEKLFF.

This clonotype has ten or more counts. The chain carries TRBV7-9 and TRBJ2-1; TRBD2 is a possible D gene (5 bases). Deletions cut 1 base from V and 7 bases from J, with 17 bases between. The CDR3 consists of 16 residues. Germline lookup yields CDR1 SEHNR and CDR2 FQNEAQ (reference sequence). Here the CDR3 DNA reads TGTGCCAGCAGCTTAGACGAGGGCTGGATAATGAATGAGCAGTTCTTC. It translates to CASSLDEGWIMNEQFF.

V and J are TRBV6-1 and TRBJ2-1, with D perhaps matching TRBD1 or TRBD2 (5 bases each). Germline CDR1 reads MNHNS; CDR2 reads SASEGT. V was pared by 6 bases and J by 5 bases, with 17 bases between. This CDR3 region has 15 residues. The chain's CDR3 is CASRLTGTANNEQFF. The CDR3 DNA is TGTGCCAGCAGGCTAACCGGGACGGCAAACAATGAGCAGTTCTTC.

This clonotype has just a few counts. The CDR3 loop reads CSAPPTPDPGRSGELFF. CDR3 DNA sequence: TGCAGTGCTCCCCCCACCCCGGACCCAGGGAGGAGCGGGGAGCTGTTTTTT. The gene calls are TRBV20-1 and TRBJ2-2; a weak D match, TRBD2 (6 bases). CDR3 length: 17 amino acids. V dropped 5 bases and J dropped 7 bases, with 26 bases sitting between them. Per the germline V gene, CDR1 is DFQATT and CDR2 is SNEGSKA (reference sequence).

This clonotype was seen a handful of times. V gene TRBV20-1 combines with J gene TRBJ2-1; 7 bases are a match to TRBD1. CDR3 length: 17 amino acids. Germline V lookup: CDR1 DFQATT, CDR2 SNEGSKA (reference sequence). J was trimmed by 0 bases and V by 6 bases; bases with no gene match: 14. CDR3: CSAPGQPRHSSYNEQFF. DNA of the CDR3: TGCAGTGCCCCGGGACAGCCACGTCACAGCTCCTACAATGAGCAGTTCTTC.

This clonotype appeared many times. The V and J genes are TRBV11-2 and TRBJ2-1; 9 nucleotides line up with TRBD2. The junction had 14 bases not matched to a gene; V was cut back by 1 base and J by 10 bases. The CDR3 totals 17 residues. CDR1 SGHAT and CDR2 FQNNGV come from the germline V gene. This chain's CDR3 is CASSLAAPGTSTPEQFF. In DNA, the CDR3 is TGTGCCAGCAGCTTAGCCGCTCCCGGGACTAGCACCCCAGAGCAGTTCTTC.

This clonotype appeared many times. V and J are TRBV3-1 and TRBJ2-7; 8 nucleotides agree with TRBD1. Germline V gene lookup returns CDR1 LGHDT and CDR2 YNNKEL (reference sequence). Trimming cost V 0 bases and J 1 base; bases outside gene matches: 5. The CDR3 has 16 residues. In nucleotides, the CDR3 is TGTGCCAGCAGCCAAGATCGAGGACAGGGATCCTACGAGCAGTACTTC. This gives the protein CASSQDRGQGSYEQYF.

The table lists this clonotype with many counts. V and J are TRBV11-2 and TRBJ1-1; no clear D. CDR3 size: 13 residues. V was trimmed by 0 bases and J by 7 bases, leaving 9 bases between them. Germline lookup yields CDR1 SGHAT and CDR2 FQNNGV. The DNA for the CDR3 is TGTGCCAGCAGCTTAGAAGCGGCGGGTGAAGCTTTCTTT. Protein product: CASSLEAAGEAFF.

This clonotype appeared many times. The J gene is TRBJ2-7, the V gene TRBV20-1; no firm D call. This CDR3 spans 11 amino acids. The germline gives CDR1 DFQATT, CDR2 SNEGSKA (reference sequence). The V gene lost 5 bases and the J gene lost 6 bases, with 11 bases spanning the gap. CDR3 protein: CSAFMAGEQYF. Here the CDR3 DNA reads TGCAGTGCTTTTATGGCTGGCGAGCAGTACTTC.

This clonotype was found a few times. V gene TRBV11-2 combines with J gene TRBJ1-1; D possibly corresponds to TRBD1 (5 bases). The CDR3 runs to 13 residues. V was cut by 5 bases and J by 6 bases, with 13 bases left in between. Germline V CDR1 and CDR2: SGHAT, FQNNGV. The CDR3 protein is CASSPTGGPEAFF. The CDR3 bases are TGTGCCAGCAGCCCCACAGGAGGACCTGAAGCTTTCTTT.

This clonotype was found a few times. The gene calls are TRBV14 and TRBJ1-1; perhaps TRBD1 as D (6 bases). CDR1 is SGHDN, CDR2 FVKESK, per germline. The length of the CDR3 is 13 residues. The V and J ends lost 3 bases and 8 bases respectively, with 13 bases between them. CDR3: CASSQTTGTEAFF. The CDR3 nucleotides read TGTGCCAGCAGCCAGACTACCGGGACAGAAGCTTTCTTT.

The chain employs TRBV4-1 and TRBJ1-6; no reliable D call. The V gene's germline CDR1 is MGHRA and CDR2 YSYEKL. The CDR3 is 16 residues long. The ends were cut back, 3 bases at V and 10 bases at J, with 19 bases in the middle. This CDR3 is CASSQSRSLMGSPLHF. DNA for the CDR3: TGCGCCAGCAGCCAGTCCCGGAGCCTAATGGGATCACCCCTCCACTTT.

This clonotype has ten or more counts. The DNA of the CDR3 is TGTGCCAGCAGTTTCCGCAACATGAACACTGAAGCTTTCTTT. Protein sequence: CASSFRNMNTEAFF. The V gene is TRBV28, the J gene TRBJ1-1; no definite D call. Germline V gene lookup returns CDR1 MDHEN and CDR2 SYDVKM. This CDR3 is built from 14 residues. V was clipped by 3 bases and J by 0 bases, with 8 bases between them. The whole variable domain, filled in from reference TRBV28 and TRBJ1-1, reads DVKVTQSSRYLVKRTGEKVFLECVQDMDHENMFWYRQDPGLGLRLIYFSYDVKMKEKGDIPEGYSVSREKKERFSLILESASTNQTSMYLCASSFRNMNTEAFFGQGTRLTVV.

This sequence joins TRBV6-1 and TRBJ2-6; 9 bases match TRBD1. The germline V gene encodes CDR1 MNHNS and CDR2 SASEGT. Trimming took 5 bases from V and 4 from J; bases not matched to a gene: 9. CDR3 size: 17 residues. CDR3 in amino acids: CASSKGQGLWGANVLTF. Written as DNA, the CDR3 is TGTGCCAGCAGTAAGGGACAGGGCCTATGGGGGGCCAACGTCCTGACTTTC.

This clonotype has a count of ten or more. The rearrangement joins TRBV12-3 or TRBV12-4 to TRBJ1-1; no clear D. V was cut by 1 base and J by 1 base, with 7 bases left in between. The CDR3 is made up of 14 amino acids. This CDR3 reads CASSLDLPNTEAFF. The CDR3 region has the DNA TGTGCCAGCAGTTTAGATCTCCCGAACACTGAAGCTTTCTTT.

The rearrangement links TRBV19 to TRBJ1-1; possibly TRBD1 for D (6 bases). With 7 bases removed from V and 0 bases from J, the gap between germline ends came to 15 bases. Germline-derived CDR1 and CDR2 are LNHDA and SQIVND (reference sequence). The CDR3 has 15 amino acids. CDR3 coding DNA: TGTGCCAGTATCGACGGGTCAGGGGTGAACACTGAAGCTTTCTTT. Translated, it gives CASIDGSGVNTEAFF.

This clonotype was seen more than once but under ten times. CDR3 residues: CASSIEGAEQYF. CDR3 sequence (DNA): TGTGCCAGTAGTATAGAGGGAGCCGAGCAGTACTTC. The chain recombines TRBV19 with TRBJ2-7, with D possibly being TRBD2 (5 bases). V was clipped by 0 bases and J by 6 bases, with 6 bases between them. The CDR3 length is 12 residues. Germline values: CDR1 LNHDA, CDR2 SQIVND (reference sequence).

The chain uses TRBV7-3 and TRBJ2-1; no firm D call. The CDR3 consists of 15 residues. Trimming shortened V by 0 bases and J by 4 bases, and 10 bases separated the two germline ends. From germline, CDR1 is SGHTA and CDR2 FQGTGA. CDR3 protein: CASSLTSAEYNEQFF. CDR3 DNA sequence: TGTGCCAGCAGCTTAACGAGTGCGGAGTACAATGAGCAGTTCTTC. Together with reference TRBV7-3 and TRBJ2-1, the CDR3 gives the full variable domain: GAGVSQTPSNKVTEKGKYVELRCDPISGHTALYWYRQSLGQGPEFLIYFQGTGAADDSGLPNDRFFAVRPEGSVSTLKIQRTERGDSAVYLCASSLTSAEYNEQFFGPGTRLTVL.

This clonotype appeared a few times. A much larger clone differs by one base, so this may be a read error. The J gene is TRBJ1-5, the V gene TRBV12-3 or TRBV12-4, with D uncertain. The CDR3 extends over 13 amino acids. The CDR3 loop reads CASSWGVNRPQHF. The CDR3 DNA sequence: TGTGCCAGCAGCTGGGGTGTCAATCGGCCCCAGCATTTT.

This clonotype was recorded at least ten times. The chain combines TRBV6-2 or TRBV6-3 with TRBJ2-3; D perhaps matches TRBD1 (5 bases). CDR1 MNHEY and CDR2 SVGEGT come from the germline V gene. This CDR3 spans 16 amino acids. With 2 bases removed from V and 0 bases from J, the gap between germline ends came to 12 bases. The CDR3 DNA is TGTGCCAGCAGTTACGTGCAGGGATCTAGCACAGATACGCAGTATTTT. Translating gives CASSYVQGSSTDTQYF.

This rearrangement joins TRBV6-1 to TRBJ2-3; 13 bases line up with TRBD2. V trimming: 2 bases; J trimming: 3 bases; junction bases outside the gene matches: 8. Germline CDR1 and CDR2: MNHNS and SASEGT. The CDR3 covers 18 residues. CDR3: CASSESTSGGAVTDTQYF. CDR3 DNA sequence: TGTGCCAGCAGTGAAAGCACTAGCGGGGGGGCAGTGACAGATACGCAGTATTTT.

V usage is TRBV9 and J usage is TRBJ2-7, with 12 bases lining up with TRBD2. This CDR3 is built from 17 residues. V was clipped by 3 bases and J by 5 bases; unmatched bases: 12. CDR1 is SGDLS and CDR2 is YYNGEE in the germline V gene. CDR3 nucleotides: TGTGCCAGCAGCGAGGGGCCCCTAGCGGGGGGGTCCCACGAGCAGTACTTC. Its protein is CASSEGPLAGGSHEQYF.

This clonotype was detected ten times or more. The genes are TRBV4-2 and TRBJ2-7; D tentatively reads TRBD1 or TRBD2 (5 bases each). Trimming stripped 4 bases from V and 3 bases from J, with 16 bases between. The germline gives CDR1 LGHNA, CDR2 YNFKEQ. The CDR3 runs 15 residues. CDR3 sequence reads: CASSPSPGQLYEQYF. As DNA, the CDR3 is TGTGCCAGCAGCCCCTCCCCGGGGCAACTCTACGAGCAGTACTTC.

The V and J genes are TRBV6-1 and TRBJ2-1; the match to TRBD2 covers 11 bases. The V gene end was trimmed by 4 bases and the J gene end by 6 bases; junction bases not matched to a gene: 5. Germline lookup yields CDR1 MNHNS and CDR2 SASEGT. This CDR3 has 15 residues. The CDR3 here is CASSVTSGGPNEQFF. As DNA, the CDR3 is TGTGCCAGCAGTGTTACTAGCGGGGGTCCCAATGAGCAGTTCTTC.

This clonotype occurred a few times. The chain recombines TRBV6-5 with TRBJ1-2, with D possibly matching TRBD1 (5 bases). Germline assignment: CDR1 MNHEY and CDR2 SVGAGI. The CDR3 contains 18 residues. V gave up 0 bases and J gave up 2 bases, with 19 bases separating them. CDR3 protein: CASSYSTFPAGQNYGYTF. Written as DNA, the CDR3 is TGTGCCAGCAGTTACTCGACTTTCCCCGCAGGGCAGAACTATGGCTACACCTTC.

In its sample, this clonotype was seen a few times. This chain connects TRBV10-2 to TRBJ1-5; no reliable D call. V lost 5 bases and J lost 0, with 11 bases in between. CDR1 WSHSY and CDR2 SAAADI come from the germline V gene. The CDR3 consists of 15 residues. In nucleotides, the CDR3 is TGCGCCAGCAGTTCCGGGGAGTATAGCAATCAGCCCCAGCATTTT. Its protein is CASSSGEYSNQPQHF.

The count of this clonotype is one. The chain combines TRBV5-1 with TRBJ2-1; TRBD2 is a possible D gene (6 bases). The germline V and J ends were trimmed by 1 base and 5 bases, with 13 bases remaining between them. The germline V gene encodes CDR1 SGHRS and CDR2 YFSETQ. The CDR3 sequence is 15 residues long. As DNA, the CDR3 is TGCGCCAGCAGCTTGATGTCGGGAGAGAACAATGAGCAGTTCTTC. Residues: CASSLMSGENNEQFF.

The sample holds a few counts of this clonotype. This chain connects TRBV6-6 to TRBJ2-5, with a possible D match to TRBD1 (5 bases). V was clipped by 0 bases and J by 4 bases, with 12 bases between them. This CDR3 comprises 15 residues. From germline, CDR1 is MNHNY and CDR2 SVGAGI (reference sequence). CDR3 DNA sequence: TGTGCCAGCAGTTACTCAGGGGTTTTCGGAGAGACCCAGTACTTC. As protein: CASSYSGVFGETQYF.

This clonotype was counted at least ten times. The chain couples TRBV20-1 to TRBJ1-1; a possible D gene is TRBD1 (6 bases). This CDR3 spans 12 amino acids. V was shortened by 6 bases and J by 3 bases, with 11 bases between the two germline ends. The germline CDR1 and CDR2 sequences are DFQATT and SNEGSKA (reference sequence). The CDR3: CSAPGVDTEAFF. For the CDR3, the DNA is TGCAGTGCCCCAGGGGTGGACACTGAAGCTTTCTTT.

The rearrangement joins TRBV28 to TRBJ1-1; TRBD1 agrees at 7 bases. CDR3 length: 16 residues. Germline V CDR1 and CDR2: MDHEN, SYDVKM. Losses at the gene ends were 4 bases for V and 11 bases for J; bases not matched to a gene: 19. CDR3 protein: CASSSQWKGGVEMAFF. For the CDR3, the DNA is TGTGCCAGCAGTTCTCAATGGAAAGGGGGCGTAGAAATGGCTTTCTTT.

This clonotype was counted at least ten times. The genes are TRBV7-9 and TRBJ1-1; D call uncertain. CDR3 length: 12 residues. Trimming stripped 5 bases from V and 10 bases from J, with 14 bases between. In germline, CDR1 is SEHNR, CDR2 FQNEAQ (reference sequence). The DNA for the CDR3 is TGTGCCAGCAGCACGTCCGGGTTCCGAGCTTTCTTT. Encoded protein: CASSTSGFRAFF.